Sequencing of this T cell receptor beta chain was carried out in a study of graft-versus-host responses after intestinal transplantation. Study background: All recipients were transplanted with multivisceral, liver-intestinal, or isolated intestinal grafts.

With regard to this clone: As yet, its antigen is unknown.

Overall study results and limits: Recipient marrow contained GvH clones, some of which appeared first in ileum or blood. With peak circulating GvH clone levels came an association with early post-transplant HvG declines. Graft-donor T cell macrochimerism in patients accompanied high graft-versus-host to host-versus-graft clonal ratios in allografts.

Sequenced by immunoSEQ multiplex PCR; TCRdb stores in-frame clones only, minus some. The sample has some 140,000 clones, nearly 95% seen once. Trimming took off 6 bases at V and 1 base at J, with 10 bases between the two ends. This CDR3 has 14 amino acids. Looked up from germline, CDR1 is MNHEY and CDR2 is SVGAGI. The genes are TRBV6-5 and TRBJ1-5, with a possible D match to TRBD1 (5 bases). This specimen consisted of unstimulated CD4+ T cells sorted from spleen or lymph node cells, obtained before intestinal transplant. The TCR comes from a human donor who received an intestinal transplant. The CDR3, as DNA: TGTGCCAGCAGCCGCAGGGAGAGCAATCAGCCCCAGCATTTT. Its translation is CASSRRESNQPQHF.